Included here is one T cell receptor beta chain sequence, with context. The sample holds one count of this clone. Which antigen it targets is not known. No base quality values were provided; no much bigger clone lies one nucleotide off. Trimming removed 7 bases from V and 3 bases from J; the gene matches leave 7 bases unexplained. CDR1 GTSNPN and CDR2 SVGIG were looked up in the germline V gene (reference sequence). Measured from the cysteine to the phenylalanine, the CDR3 is 14 residues long. Only CDR3 DNA is held: 42 bases, read in frame from base 1. TCRbeta CDR3 regions were amplified from genomic DNA by means of the immunoSEQ Assay, a bias-controlled multiplex PCR. The study's own analysis went as follows. Nucleated cell counts per sample were estimated from amplification of reference gene primers within the assay. To quantify the absolute abundance of each unique TCRbeta CDR3 rearrangement, sequence reads were collapsed and filtered. For each sample, productive Simpson clonality was calculated as the square root of Simpson's diversity index across productive rearrangements. TCRdb provides this immuneACCESS table in a form limited to in-frame rearrangements. Some clones are lacking; in checked studies, under half of them reflect an unresolved V gene, and why the rest are absent is not known. The V and J calls and the clone size are those of that table, but D and trimming were determined from the DNA. In all, the sample holds roughly 220,000 clones, and approximately 83% of those were seen once. 2% to 2.5% of the sample belongs to the ten largest clones.

This sample is part of a study of blood T cell repertoires in COVID-19 (dated by TCRdb to 2020 to 2021). About the investigation overall: The collaborator samples originated in the United States, Italy and Spain and spanned the acute and convalescent phases of COVID-19. The material from the prospective study consisted of cDNA or gDNA derived from T cells, B-cell-depleted T cells, or PBMCs. The dataset comprised deeply sampled blood TCRbeta repertoires from subjects exposed to, actively infected with, or recovered from COVID-19. The repertoires were released in a freely available public database meant as a resource for research on the immune response to SARS-CoV-2. Samples came from the ongoing ImmuneRACE study (first 160 participants) plus 1,254 subjects from 6 global collaborators. The sample metadata nearly always contained a de-identified subject ID, COVID-19 status, age in years and sex. Where available, HLA class I and class II types were obtained from metadata supplied by the sample provider rather than from assay-based typing.

Collaborating institutions collected whole blood in K2EDTA tubes following their own protocols. Collaborator samples were shipped for TCRbeta analysis as frozen whole blood, isolated PBMCs, or DNA extracted from either sample type. On the study overall, not on this receptor specifically: The quantity of clinical and demographic metadata differed by source and by participant and was supplied without curation.

Recombination connected TRBV30 to TRBJ2-7; 12 nucleotides in the junction match TRBD2. The clonotype was recovered from a woman between 55 and 75 years old with acute or convalescent COVID-19. Sequencing was performed on peripheral blood. The CDR3 reads CASPLAGGDYEQYF. The DNA sequence reads TGTGCCTCCCCACTAGCGGGGGGCGACTACGAGCAGTACTTC. Joined to the reference TRBV30 and TRBJ2-7 proteins, this CDR3 gives the full variable domain: SQTIHQWPATLVQPVGSPLSLECTVEGTSNPNLYWYRQAAGRGLQLLFYSVGIGQISSEVPQNLSASRPQDRQFILSSKKLLLSDSGFYLCASPLAGGDYEQYFGPGTRLTVT.